Listed here are 26 T cell receptor beta chains from one sample, sequenced in a study of cytomegalovirus exposure and HLA in healthy donors. The PCR contained 60 Vbeta and 13 Jbeta primers. This table comes from immunoSEQ multiplex PCR, and its TCRdb copy is limited to in-frame clones, with some not included. Here the sample spans 150,000 to 200,000 clones, under 80% being singletons. Input material: PBMCs. These receptors were obtained from a man aged 35 to 55 in good health and CMV-seronegative.

The V call is TRBV2, the J call TRBJ1-2, with 9 bases fitting TRBD1. Trimming cost V 6 bases and J 3 bases; bases outside gene matches: 2. CDR1 and CDR2 (germline): SNHLY, FYNNEI. The CDR3 sequence is 13 residues long. This CDR3 reads CASSRTGDYGYTF. The CDR3 nucleotides are TGTGCCAGCAGCCGGACAGGGGACTATGGCTACACCTTC.

This clone was seen a few times. This sequence joins TRBV19 and TRBJ1-1; possible D gene TRBD1, 5 bases. Trimming took off 6 bases at V and 0 bases at J, with 14 bases between the two ends. CDR3 length equals 15 residues. CDR1 LNHDA and CDR2 SQIVND come from the germline V gene (reference sequence). CDR3 sequence: CASRHPGLMNTEAFF. The CDR3 region has the DNA TGTGCCAGTAGACATCCGGGACTCATGAACACTGAAGCTTTCTTT.

This rearrangement joins TRBV4-1 to TRBJ1-4, with 7 bases aligning to TRBD1. The CDR3 extends over 16 amino acids. The trim removed 6 bases at V and 4 bases at J, leaving 11 bases unmatched. Germline CDR1 reads MGHRA; CDR2 reads YSYEKL. CDR3 protein: CASRESTGTDNEKLFF. In DNA form, the CDR3 reads TGCGCCAGCAGGGAATCGACCGGGACAGATAATGAAAAACTGTTTTTT.

The V gene is TRBV30, the J gene TRBJ2-7; D remains ambiguous. Per the germline V gene, CDR1 is GTSNPN and CDR2 is SVGIG (reference sequence). The CDR3 has 14 residues. V was trimmed by 0 bases and J by 0 bases, leaving 9 bases between them. Written as DNA, the CDR3 is TGTGCCTGGAGTGTCTCTAGGAGCTCCTACGAGCAGTACTTC. Protein sequence: CAWSVSRSSYEQYF. Complete variable domain (other parts from reference TRBV30 and TRBJ2-7): SQTIHQWPATLVQPVGSPLSLECTVEGTSNPNLYWYRQAAGRGLQLLFYSVGIGQISSEVPQNLSASRPQDRQFILSSKKLLLSDSGFYLCAWSVSRSSYEQYFGPGTRLTVT.

CDR3 loop: CASSLASIQGLAGATDTQYF. CDR3 DNA sequence: TGTGCCAGCAGCTTAGCGAGCATTCAGGGACTAGCGGGAGCCACAGATACGCAGTATTTT. V gene TRBV7-2 combines with J gene TRBJ2-3; 14 nucleotides line up with TRBD2. J gave up 2 bases and V 0 bases, and 10 bases lay outside the gene matches. The CDR3 loop spans 20 amino acids. Looked up from germline, CDR1 is SGHTA and CDR2 is FQGNSA.

The sample holds a few counts of this clone. This chain joins TRBV18 and TRBJ1-5, with 9 positions matching TRBD1. The CDR3 sequence is 14 residues long. Trimming removed 5 bases from V and 7 bases from J; junction bases left unmatched: 6. Germline lookup yields CDR1 KGHSH and CDR2 LQKENI. The CDR3 reads CASSGPTGGQPQHF. Here the CDR3 DNA reads TGTGCCAGCTCAGGGCCGACAGGGGGGCAGCCCCAGCATTTT.

The rearrangement links TRBV2 to TRBJ2-5, with 7 bases that match TRBD2. Near its end, the DNA agrees better with TRBJ2-7, so the J call may be wrong. The CDR3 has 17 amino acids. Germline V CDR1 and CDR2: SNHLY, FYNNEI. CDR3 amino acids: CASSLPRGEGSAYEQYF. The CDR3 DNA is TGTGCCAGCAGTTTACCCCGGGGGGAGGGCTCAGCCTACGAGCAGTACTTC.

This chain links TRBV28 with TRBJ1-4; maybe TRBD1 (6 bases). The CDR3 extends over 14 amino acids. The germline V gene has CDR1 MDHEN and CDR2 SYDVKM. Trimming removed 8 bases at V and 8 bases at J, with 18 bases between. CDR3 coding DNA: TGTGCCAGCGGAATACAGGGAGCAGGAGAAAAACTGTTTTTT. It translates to CASGIQGAGEKLFF.

V is TRBV19 and J is TRBJ2-3; D gene ambiguous. The CDR3 consists of 14 residues. Per the germline V gene, CDR1 is LNHDA and CDR2 is SQIVND (reference sequence). The V end lost 7 bases, the J end lost 0 bases, and 11 bases lay between the germline ends. CDR3: CASTPLASTDTQYF. Written as DNA, the CDR3 is TGTGCCAGTACCCCACTTGCTAGCACAGATACGCAGTATTTT.

Turning to this clone: One end of the junction does not line up with germline, which may come from a read error. The chain links TRBV7-9 to TRBJ2-1; D possibly corresponds to TRBD2 (6 bases). The CDR3 is 15 residues long. Per germline, CDR1 SEHNR and CDR2 FQNEAQ (reference sequence). The CDR3 is CSSSALAGGPHEQFF. The CDR3 DNA reads as TGTTCCAGCAGCGCCCTCGCAGGAGGGCCGCATGAGCAGTTCTTC.

V is TRBV5-1 and J is TRBJ1-5, with TRBD1 matching 7 bases. In germline, CDR1 is SGHRS, CDR2 YFSETQ. The CDR3 spans 13 residues. The V and J ends lost 4 bases and 4 bases, in that order; junction bases with no gene match: 2. CDR3 coding DNA: TGCGCCAGCAGCGCGGGACAGAATCAGCCCCAGCATTTT. It encodes CASSAGQNQPQHF.

There are a few counts of this clone. The chain couples TRBV11-3 to TRBJ2-2; 15 bases are a match to TRBD2. The germline V gene encodes CDR1 SGHNT and CDR2 YENEEA. There are 18 residues in the CDR3. V shed 4 bases and J 3 bases; nucleotides not matched to a gene: 6. CDR3 coding DNA: TGTGCCAGCAGCTCCCGGACTAGCGGGGGGGAACACACCGGGGAGCTGTTTTTT. Protein product: CASSSRTSGGEHTGELFF.

The CDR3 loop reads CASSLDRRPYEQYF. The CDR3 nucleotides are TGTGCCAGCAGCTTAGATAGGAGACCCTACGAGCAGTACTTC. V gene TRBV7-8 combines with J gene TRBJ2-5; no definite D call. The J call may be wrong; the DNA end is better matched by TRBJ2-7. The CDR3 extends over 14 amino acids. The germline V gene encodes CDR1 SGHVS and CDR2 FQNEAQ.

The chain carries TRBV28 and TRBJ2-4; unclear D gene. The V gene's germline CDR1 is MDHEN and CDR2 SYDVKM. The CDR3 sequence is 17 residues long. V was shortened by 1 base and J by 0 bases, with 13 bases between the two germline ends. CDR3 DNA: TGTGCCAGCAGTTTATTCACCCAGGTCCTAGCCAAAAACATTCAGTACTTC. This translates into CASSLFTQVLAKNIQYF.

This chain connects TRBV28 to TRBJ2-7; TRBD2 matches 7 bases. Germline-derived CDR1 and CDR2 are MDHEN and SYDVKM. CDR3 length equals 15 residues. The J segment lost 3 bases and the V segment lost 4 bases, leaving 9 bases of the junction unmatched. The CDR3: CASSSPGGGGYEQYF. The CDR3 region has the DNA TGTGCCAGCAGTTCCCCGGGTGGGGGGGGCTACGAGCAGTACTTC.

The chain uses TRBV6-1 and TRBJ2-5, with TRBD2 as a possible D gene (5 bases). V dropped 1 base and J dropped 4 bases, with 13 bases sitting between them. The CDR3 has 15 residues. Germline assignment: CDR1 MNHNS and CDR2 SASEGT. DNA of the CDR3: TGTGCCAGCAGTGAAGGGCCCGGGAACCTAGAGACCCAGTACTTC. Translated: CASSEGPGNLETQYF.

The gene calls are TRBV13 and TRBJ2-4, with TRBD1 matching 8 bases. V lost 5 bases to trimming and J lost 1 base; unmatched junction nucleotides: 7. The CDR3 contains 16 residues. Germline CDR1 and CDR2: PRHDT and FYEKMQ (reference sequence). The CDR3 DNA reads as TGTGCCAGCAGCCTAGTCGGGACAGGCGCCAAAAACATTCAGTACTTC. Translation gives CASSLVGTGAKNIQYF.

CDR3 amino acids: CAISESRTSQVEQYF. The DNA of the CDR3 is TGTGCCATCAGTGAGTCCCGGACTAGCCAGGTCGAGCAGTACTTC. The chain has TRBV10-3 and TRBJ2-7; TRBD2 matches at 8 bases. Per the germline V gene, CDR1 is ENHRY and CDR2 is SYGVKD. V gave up 0 bases and J gave up 6 bases; unmatched junction bases: 7. The CDR3 extends over 15 amino acids.

This clone was seen only a few times. The chain joins TRBV29-1 to TRBJ1-1; D gene uncertain. V lost 5 bases and J 6 bases, leaving 16 bases between the germline ends. CDR3 length: 13 amino acids. The germline gives CDR1 SQVTM, CDR2 ANQGSEA. CDR3 DNA sequence: TGCAGCGTTCGCAAACTCCTGGTATCTGAAGCTTTCTTT. Amino acids: CSVRKLLVSEAFF.

A single count supports this clone. The V gene is TRBV19, the J gene TRBJ1-3, with TRBD1 matching over 7 bases. This CDR3 contains 20 residues. Germline CDR1 reads LNHDA; CDR2 reads SQIVND (reference sequence). V lost 7 bases and J lost 2; bases outside the gene matches: 23. DNA for the CDR3: TGTGCCAGTACCATATCCGCGGGGAGACAGGGCGTGGGGCCTGGAAACACCATATATTTT. This sequence encodes CASTISAGRQGVGPGNTIYF. Complete variable domain (other parts from reference TRBV19 and TRBJ1-3): DGGITQSPKYLFRKEGQNVTLSCEQNLNHDAMYWYRQDPGQGLRLIYYSQIVNDFQKGDIAEGYSVSREKKESFPLTVTSAQKNPTAFYLCASTISAGRQGVGPGNTIYFGEGSWLTVV.

The sample holds a few counts of this clone. This chain uses TRBV9 with TRBJ1-1; D uncertain. CDR3 length: 13 amino acids. The V gene lost 0 bases and the J gene lost 4 bases, with 7 bases spanning the gap. Germline V CDR1 and CDR2: SGDLS, YYNGEE. CDR3 nucleotides: TGTGCCAGCAGCGTAGCCCCGGGCACTGAAGCTTTCTTT. Its protein product is CASSVAPGTEAFF.

This clone has just a few counts. This chain joins TRBV4-3 and TRBJ2-7, with TRBD2 identical over 7 bases. V shed 0 bases, J shed 2 bases, and the junction held 7 bases outside the gene matches. This CDR3 region has 16 residues. Germline CDR1 and CDR2: LGHNA and YSLEER. CDR3 amino acids: CASSQDPGGLAYEQYF. CDR3 bases: TGCGCCAGCAGCCAAGATCCGGGAGGCCTCGCCTACGAGCAGTACTTC.

In this sample, this clone turned up a few times. The J gene is TRBJ2-3, the V gene TRBV6-1; 9 bases match TRBD1. V lost 6 bases to trimming and J lost 4 bases; unmatched junction nucleotides: 8. Germline V lookup: CDR1 MNHNS, CDR2 SASEGT. The CDR3 loop spans 15 amino acids. The CDR3 loop reads CASRRVDRGSDTQYF. The CDR3 DNA follows: TGTGCCAGCAGAAGAGTGGACAGGGGATCAGATACGCAGTATTTT.

The V and J genes are TRBV6-5 and TRBJ1-4; D remains ambiguous. Per germline, CDR1 MNHEY and CDR2 SVGAGI. The CDR3 loop spans 14 amino acids. Trimming stripped 1 base from V and 8 bases from J, with 11 bases between. CDR3 DNA: TGTGCCAGCAGTTACTACGGGTCCGGCGAAAAACTGTTTTTT. Its protein is CASSYYGSGEKLFF.

V gene TRBV20-1 combines with J gene TRBJ2-5; D not certain. Trimming took 6 bases from V and 1 from J, leaving 6 bases between them. Germline V gene data show CDR1 as DFQATT and CDR2 as SNEGSKA (reference sequence). The CDR3 spans 11 residues. The CDR3 spells CSAVAQETQYF. The CDR3 DNA sequence: TGCAGTGCGGTGGCCCAAGAGACCCAGTACTTC.

The chain couples TRBV6-5 to TRBJ2-7; 7 positions agree with TRBD1. After removal of 6 bases from V and 3 bases from J, the junction contained 11 bases not matched to a gene. Per the germline V gene, CDR1 is MNHEY and CDR2 is SVGAGI. This CDR3 has 15 amino acids. The CDR3 sequence: CASSPDRVRVYEQYF. CDR3 DNA: TGTGCCAGCAGCCCCGACAGGGTTCGGGTCTACGAGCAGTACTTC.